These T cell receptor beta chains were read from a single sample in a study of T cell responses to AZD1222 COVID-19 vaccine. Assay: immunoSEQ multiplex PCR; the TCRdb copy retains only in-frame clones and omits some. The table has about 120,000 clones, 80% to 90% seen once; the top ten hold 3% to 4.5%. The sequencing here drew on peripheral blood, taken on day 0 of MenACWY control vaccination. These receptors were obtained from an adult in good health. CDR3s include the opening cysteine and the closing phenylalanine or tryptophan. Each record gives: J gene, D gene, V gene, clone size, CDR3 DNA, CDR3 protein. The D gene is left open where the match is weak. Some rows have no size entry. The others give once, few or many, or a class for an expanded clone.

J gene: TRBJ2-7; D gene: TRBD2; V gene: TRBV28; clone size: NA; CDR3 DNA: TGTGCCAGCAGTTCCGGTAGCGGGGGGGCCGCCTACGAGCAGTACTTC; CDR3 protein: CASSSGSGGAAYEQYF
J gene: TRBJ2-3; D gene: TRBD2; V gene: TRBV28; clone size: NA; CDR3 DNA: TGTGCCAGCAGTTTAGGCAGTCTAGCGGGGGGCGGCACAGATACGCAGTATTTT; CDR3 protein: CASSLGSLAGGGTDTQYF
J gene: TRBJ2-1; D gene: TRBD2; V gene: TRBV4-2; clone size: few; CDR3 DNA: TGTGCCAGCAGCCAAACTGTCCTAGCGGGGGGAGGTGAGCAGTTCTTC; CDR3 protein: CASSQTVLAGGGEQFF
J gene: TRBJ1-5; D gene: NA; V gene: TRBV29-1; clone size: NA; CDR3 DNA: TGCAGCGTTGCGGACGGCTTCTTGGGGAATCAGCCCCAGCATTTT; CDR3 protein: CSVADGFLGNQPQHF
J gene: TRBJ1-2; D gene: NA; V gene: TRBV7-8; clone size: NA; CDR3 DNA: TGTGCCAGCAGCCCCCGGGGACTTAACCTCTATGGCTACACCTTC; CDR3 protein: CASSPRGLNLYGYTF
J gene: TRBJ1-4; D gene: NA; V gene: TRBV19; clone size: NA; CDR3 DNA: TGTGCCAGTATTGGTTTCGGTGATGAAAAACTGTTTTTT; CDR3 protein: CASIGFGDEKLFF
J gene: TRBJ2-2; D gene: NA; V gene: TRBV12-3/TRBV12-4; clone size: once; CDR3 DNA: TGTGCCAGTCAGCAGGCCCTTCCCGGGGAGCTGTTTTTT; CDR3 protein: CASQQALPGELFF
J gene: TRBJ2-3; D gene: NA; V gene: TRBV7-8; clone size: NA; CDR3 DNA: TGTGCCAGCAGCCGGACCCTAGATACGCAGTATTTT; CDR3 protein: CASSRTLDTQYF
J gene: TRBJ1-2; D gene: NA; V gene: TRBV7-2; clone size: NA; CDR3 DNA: TGTGCCAGCAGTTCAACGGCGTCAGTCTATGGCTACACCTTC; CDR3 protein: CASSSTASVYGYTF
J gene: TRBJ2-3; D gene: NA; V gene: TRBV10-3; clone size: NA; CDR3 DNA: TGTGCCATCAGTGAGTCCGGACCAGGGCCAGATACGCAGTATTTT; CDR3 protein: CAISESGPGPDTQYF
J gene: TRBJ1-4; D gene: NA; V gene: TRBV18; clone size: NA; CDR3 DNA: TGTGCCAGCTCCGTAAACCCAAGCCAGGCAACTAATGAAAAACTGTTTTTT; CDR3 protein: CASSVNPSQATNEKLFF
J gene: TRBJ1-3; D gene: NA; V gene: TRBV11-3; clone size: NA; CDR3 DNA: TGTGCCAGCAGCTTGGGTGGGTCTGGAAACACCATATATTTT; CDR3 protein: CASSLGGSGNTIYF
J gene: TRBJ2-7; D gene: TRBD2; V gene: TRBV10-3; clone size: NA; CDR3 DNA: TGTGCCATCAGTGAGGCCCCAGCGGGGTCATCCTACGAGCAGTACTTC; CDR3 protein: CAISEAPAGSSYEQYF
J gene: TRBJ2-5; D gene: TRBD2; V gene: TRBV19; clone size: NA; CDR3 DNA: TGTGCCAGTAGTACCCTAGCGGGGGGCCGGGAAGCCCAGTACTTC; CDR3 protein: CASSTLAGGREAQYF
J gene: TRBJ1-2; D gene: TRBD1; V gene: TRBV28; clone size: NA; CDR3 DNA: TGTGCCAGCACCGCTATGTCCGGGACAGGGGGCAAAAACATCTATGGCTACACCTTC; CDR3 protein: CASTAMSGTGGKNIYGYTF
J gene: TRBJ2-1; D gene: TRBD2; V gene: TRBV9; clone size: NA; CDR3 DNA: TGTGCCAGCAGCGTAGGGGCCACCTCCGGGGGGTTAAGTGAGCAGTTCTTC; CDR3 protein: CASSVGATSGGLSEQFF
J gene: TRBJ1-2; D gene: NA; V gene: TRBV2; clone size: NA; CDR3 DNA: TGTGCCAGCAGAGACGACTCGATGAGGGGCGATAATGGCTACACCTTC; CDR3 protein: CASRDDSMRGDNGYTF
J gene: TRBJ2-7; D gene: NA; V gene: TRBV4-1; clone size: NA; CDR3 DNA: TGCGCCAGCAGCCAAAGGGAGGGGACAGCCTACGAGCAGTACTTC; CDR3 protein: CASSQREGTAYEQYF
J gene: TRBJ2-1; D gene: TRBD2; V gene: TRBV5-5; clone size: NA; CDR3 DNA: TGTGCCAGCAGCCCCGGGGGGAGCTCCTACAATGAGCAGTTCTTC; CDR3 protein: CASSPGGSSYNEQFF
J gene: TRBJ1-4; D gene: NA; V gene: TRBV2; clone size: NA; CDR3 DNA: TGTGCCAGCAATAACTACAGGTCAACTAATGAAAAACTGTTTTTT; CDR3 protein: CASNNYRSTNEKLFF
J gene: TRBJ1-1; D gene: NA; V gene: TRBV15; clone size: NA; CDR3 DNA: TGTGCCACCAGCAGTTTAGCGGGCGGGGCTTTCTTT; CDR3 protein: CATSSLAGGAFF
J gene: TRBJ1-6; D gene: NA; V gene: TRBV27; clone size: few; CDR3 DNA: TGTGCCAGCCGGGACCTCAGGGTGAGCTCCTATAATTCACCCCTCCACTTT; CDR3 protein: CASRDLRVSSYNSPLHF
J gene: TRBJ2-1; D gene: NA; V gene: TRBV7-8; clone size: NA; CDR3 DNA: TGTGCCAGTCGGGCCGGGAGCTACAATGAGCAGTTCTTC; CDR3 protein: CASRAGSYNEQFF
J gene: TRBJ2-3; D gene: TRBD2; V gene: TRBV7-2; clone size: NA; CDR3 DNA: TGTGCCAGCAGCTTAGATCTATCGCGGGGGGTGCTAGATACGCAGTATTTT; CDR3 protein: CASSLDLSRGVLDTQYF
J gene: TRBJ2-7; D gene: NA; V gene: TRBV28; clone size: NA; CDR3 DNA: TGTGCCAGCAGAACACCTCGCAACCACACCTACGAGCAGTACTTC; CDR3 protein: CASRTPRNHTYEQYF
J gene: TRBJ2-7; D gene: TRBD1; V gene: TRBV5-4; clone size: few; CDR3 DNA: TGTGCCAGCAGCGAGGGACAGGTACTCAAGGGCTACGAGCAGTACTTC; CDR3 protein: CASSEGQVLKGYEQYF
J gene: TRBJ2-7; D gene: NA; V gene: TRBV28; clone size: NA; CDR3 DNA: TGTGCCAGCAGTACTATGACTACAACCTATTACGAGCAGTACTTC; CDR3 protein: CASSTMTTTYYEQYF
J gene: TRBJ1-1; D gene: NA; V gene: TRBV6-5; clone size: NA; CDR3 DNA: TGTGCCAGCAGTACCTCACAGGGAGGGACTGAAGCTTTCTTT; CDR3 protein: CASSTSQGGTEAFF
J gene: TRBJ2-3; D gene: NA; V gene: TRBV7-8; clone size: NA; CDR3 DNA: TGTGCCAGCAGCTTACAGGGCGCTAGCGGCACAGATACGCAGTATTTT; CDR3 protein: CASSLQGASGTDTQYF
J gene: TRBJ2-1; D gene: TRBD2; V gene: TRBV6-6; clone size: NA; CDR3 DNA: TGTGCCAGCAGTTATGCGGCTAGCGGATACAATGAGCAGTTCTTC; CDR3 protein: CASSYAASGYNEQFF
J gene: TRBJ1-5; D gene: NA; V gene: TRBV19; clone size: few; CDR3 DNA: TGTGCCAGTAGTATAGGGGGGGCCGATAGCGGCAATCATCCCCAGCATTTT; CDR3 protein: CASSIGGADSGNHPQHF
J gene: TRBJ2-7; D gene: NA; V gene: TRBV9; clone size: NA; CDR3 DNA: TGTGCCAGCAGCCCACACGATTCGGGGCAGATCCCCAAGCAGTACTTC; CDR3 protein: CASSPHDSGQIPKQYF
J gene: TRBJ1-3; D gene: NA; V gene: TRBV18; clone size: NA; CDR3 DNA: TGTGCCAGCTCACCTTGGGGGTCTGGAAACACCATATATTTT; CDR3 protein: CASSPWGSGNTIYF
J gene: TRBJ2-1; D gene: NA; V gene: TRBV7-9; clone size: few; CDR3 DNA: TGTGCCAGCAGCCCCCCCTCCCTCTCCTACAATGAGCAGTTCTTC; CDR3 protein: CASSPPSLSYNEQFF
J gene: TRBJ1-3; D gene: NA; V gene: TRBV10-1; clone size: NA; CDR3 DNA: TGCGCCAGCAGTGAACGCTCTGGAAACACCATATATTTT; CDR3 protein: CASSERSGNTIYF
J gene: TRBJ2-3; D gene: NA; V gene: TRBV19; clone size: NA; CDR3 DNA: TGTGCCACCACGACGTTGGGGTCAGGTACGCAGTATTTT; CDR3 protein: CATTTLGSGTQYF